This paragraph covers one TCR beta chain sequence. These data are taken from a study of blood T cell repertoires in COVID-19. The length of the CDR3 is 13 residues. Trimming shortened V by 9 bases and J by 5 bases, and 16 bases separated the two germline ends. The table came from immunoSEQ multiplex PCR; TCRdb's copy has only in-frame clones and leaves some out. The sample holds roughly 500,000 clones, roughly 87% seen once. The sequenced sample was peripheral blood. The chain joins TRBV23-1 to TRBJ2-5; maybe TRBD1 (6 bases). TRBV23-1 is filed as an ORF, its function uncertain. This receptor was identified in a man aged 18 to 29 with COVID-19, enrolled during active disease. As DNA, the CDR3 is TGCGCCAGAGGCCCCGCAGGGGACGAGACCCAGTACTTC. Protein product: CARGPAGDETQYF.